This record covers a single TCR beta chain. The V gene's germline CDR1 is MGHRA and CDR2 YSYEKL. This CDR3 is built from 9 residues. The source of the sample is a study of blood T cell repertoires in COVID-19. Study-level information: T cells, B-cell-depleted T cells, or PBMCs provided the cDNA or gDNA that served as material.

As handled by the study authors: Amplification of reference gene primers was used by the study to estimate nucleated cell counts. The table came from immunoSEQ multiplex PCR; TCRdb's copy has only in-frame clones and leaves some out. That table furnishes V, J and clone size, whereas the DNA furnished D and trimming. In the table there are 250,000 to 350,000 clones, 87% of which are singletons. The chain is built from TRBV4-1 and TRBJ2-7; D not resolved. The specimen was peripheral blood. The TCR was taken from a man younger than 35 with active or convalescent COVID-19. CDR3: CASLYEQYF. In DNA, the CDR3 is TGCGCGTCCCTCTACGAGCAGTACTTC.